The source of this T cell receptor beta chain is a study of T cell clonotyping in hematopoietic cell transplantation. Whole-study context: Pretransplant recipient samples were taken after cytoreduction. Broader study findings: CD4 and CD8 repertoire contributions could not be separated without sorting.

As to time point: recipient sample about 28 days before transplant, after cytoreduction. With regard to this clone: Its cognate antigen is unknown. Compared with germline, one end of the junction differs, possibly owing to a read error.

Profiling relied on immunoSEQ multiplex PCR, and the TCRdb table lists in-frame clones only, not all of them. The sample carries roughly 9,300 clones, around 86% recorded once. The CDR3 consists of 15 residues. Germline-derived CDR1 and CDR2 are SNHLY and FYNNEI. The source material was peripheral blood mononuclear cells, sampled before stem cell transplant. The genes are TRBV2 and TRBJ2-7, with D perhaps TRBD1 or TRBD2 (6 bases each). The clonotype was recovered from a woman aged 45 to 65 with chronic myeloid leukemia. Some clones in this sample may be carry-over from other donors' samples. DNA of the CDR3: TGTGCCAGCAAACCCCAGGGCGGGGCCACAGGGAGGCTTTTCTGG. Amino acids: CASKPQGGATGRLFW.